Sequencing of this TCR beta chain was carried out in a study of shared clonotypes between healthy human individuals. This clone turned up a few times. Its antigen is currently unknown. The V segment lost 4 bases and the J segment 15 bases; nucleotides outside the gene matches: 13. Per germline, CDR1 SGHAT and CDR2 FQDESV (reference sequence). The CDR3 loop spans 15 amino acids. Sequencing used immunoSEQ multiplex PCR; TCRdb keeps in-frame clones, though not all of them. The sample consists of around 1,000,000 clones, approximately 80% of them appearing once. The study's findings and limits: Represented diversity, genetic and exposure-history alike, was limited by few donors.

This receptor was obtained from a man aged 18-30 years in good health. Some clones in this sample may be carry-over from other donors' samples. Sequenced sample: memory CD4+ T cells from PBMCs. Specified subset: CD45RA-negative fraction. V and J are TRBV11-1 and TRBJ2-2; TRBD2 matches at 11 bases. CDR3 sequence reads: CASSSAGTSGTRVFF. The CDR3 bases are TGTGCCAGCAGCTCCGCCGGGACTAGCGGTACAAGGGTGTTTTTT.